Listed here are 27 T cell receptor beta chains from one sample, sequenced in a study of blood T cells in healthy people across ages. Alongside a J-beta primer mix, a sample-barcoded 5' primer served in a second PCR lasting 7 to 11 cycles. TCRdb independently ran MiXCR on the 5' RACE reads; one entry per CDR3 protein. The sample carries some 900,000 distinct CDR3 sequences, around 48% recorded once. Material: blood. The receptors stem from a man younger than 40 in good health.

In this sample, this clonotype turned up a few times. The chain carries TRBV6-2 or TRBV6-3 and TRBJ1-1; D uncertain. This CDR3 is 15 amino acids long. Germline loops: CDR1 MNHEY, CDR2 SVGEGT. V gave up 4 bases and J gave up 3 bases, with 15 bases separating them. This CDR3 is CASSFTDGGYTEAFF. The CDR3 nucleotides read TGTGCCAGCAGTTTTACGGACGGAGGATACACTGAAGCTTTCTTT.

This clonotype was counted many times. J is TRBJ2-7 and V is TRBV27, with D possibly matching TRBD2 (5 bases). The CDR3 is made up of 14 amino acids. CDR1 is MNHEY and CDR2 is SMNVEV in the germline V gene (reference sequence). The V and J ends lost 2 bases and 1 base respectively, with 9 bases between them. The CDR3 DNA follows: TGTGCCAGCAGTTTAGGTCCGGGATCCTACGAGCAGTACTTC. It codes for CASSLGPGSYEQYF.

This clonotype was picked up a small number of times. The chain recombines TRBV5-6 with TRBJ1-4; D is undetermined. Germline V CDR1 and CDR2: SGHDT, YYEEEE. Trimming pared 4 bases from V and 3 bases from J, leaving 13 bases between. CDR3 length: 15 amino acids. This CDR3 is CASSLPGESNEKLFF. Written as DNA, the CDR3 is TGTGCCAGCAGCCTCCCTGGGGAATCTAATGAAAAACTGTTTTTT.

This clonotype was detected only a few times. V gene TRBV7-9 combines with J gene TRBJ2-1; D is uncertain. This CDR3 is built from 16 residues. In germline, CDR1 is SEHNR, CDR2 FQNEAQ (reference sequence). V was clipped by 5 bases and J by 2 bases, with 16 bases between them. CDR3 loop: CASSPTSPGAYNEQFF. In DNA form, the CDR3 reads TGTGCCAGCAGCCCTACTTCCCCCGGCGCCTACAATGAGCAGTTCTTC.

The chain carries TRBV6-5 and TRBJ2-1, with 7 bases matching TRBD2. CDR3 size: 17 residues. Germline trimming cut 5 bases from V and 7 bases from J; bases unmatched to any gene: 17. Germline V lookup: CDR1 MNHEY, CDR2 SVGAGI. The CDR3 DNA follows: TGTGCCAGCAGTACCCCGAGTTTTCGCGGGGGAGGGAATGAGCAGTTCTTC. Translation gives CASSTPSFRGGGNEQFF.

In DNA form, the CDR3 reads TGTGCCAGCAGCTTAAGTGGGACAGTTCAAGAGACCCAGTACTTC. It yields the protein CASSLSGTVQETQYF. The rearrangement uses TRBV7-2 and TRBJ2-5, with 7 bases lining up with TRBD1. The CDR3 consists of 15 residues. CDR1 is SGHTA, CDR2 FQGNSA, per germline. The V and J ends lost 2 bases and 2 bases, in that order; junction bases with no gene match: 5.

This clonotype was seen more than once but under ten times. The chain links TRBV6-2 or TRBV6-3 to TRBJ2-3; D could derive from TRBD1 or TRBD2 (5 bases each). Trimming stripped 0 bases from V and 5 bases from J, with 12 bases between. The germline gives CDR1 MNHEY, CDR2 SVGEGT. This CDR3 spans 15 amino acids. The CDR3 DNA sequence: TGTGCCAGCAGTTACTCGAACGGGGCAGGAGATACGCAGTATTTT. Residues: CASSYSNGAGDTQYF.

As regards this clonotype: One end of the junction fails to match germline, which may point to a read error. The genes are TRBV29-1 and TRBJ2-1; tentative D call: TRBD2 (5 bases). The CDR3 extends over 11 amino acids. Germline V gene sequence: CDR1 SQVTM, CDR2 ANQGSEA. The CDR3 DNA reads as TGCAGCGGTGAAGTAGCGTATGAGCAGTTCTTC. Its protein is CSGEVAYEQFF.

The chain has TRBV3-1 and TRBJ2-5; TRBD2 aligns across 8 bases. CDR3 length: 15 amino acids. Germline CDR1 reads LGHDT; CDR2 reads YNNKEL (reference sequence). V shed 1 base, J shed 5 bases, and the junction held 6 bases outside the gene matches. CDR3 in DNA: TGTGCCAGCAGCCAAGCTCGGGGGGGACGGGAGACCCAGTACTTC. Its protein product is CASSQARGGRETQYF.

This clonotype has more than one count but fewer than ten. The V and J genes are TRBV7-2 and TRBJ2-7; tentatively, D is TRBD2 (6 bases). The CDR3 has 14 amino acids. Germline CDR1 reads SGHTA; CDR2 reads FQGNSA. Between the trimmed V and J ends, which lost 4 bases and 0 bases, there was a span of 10 bases. The CDR3 sequence is CASSSRTNSYEQYF. CDR3 bases: TGTGCCAGCAGCTCCCGGACTAACTCCTACGAGCAGTACTTC.

At least ten counts were recorded for this clonotype. The gene calls are TRBV9 and TRBJ2-1; 10 positions agree with TRBD2. The CDR3 length is 15 residues. Germline CDR1 and CDR2: SGDLS and YYNGEE. V lost 3 bases to trimming and J lost 7 bases; unmatched junction nucleotides: 7. The CDR3 bases are TGTGCCAGCAGCGACAGCGGGGGGGCCTGGAATGAGCAGTTCTTC. Residues: CASSDSGGAWNEQFF.

This chain joins TRBV20-1 and TRBJ1-5; TRBD1 matches at 9 bases. V trimming: 3 bases; J trimming: 2 bases; junction bases outside the gene matches: 8. There are 16 residues in the CDR3. Germline CDR1 is DFQATT and CDR2 is SNEGSKA (reference sequence). CDR3 DNA sequence: TGCAGTGCTAGGGAACAGGGGGCTCTGGGCAATCAGCCCCAGCATTTT. Encoded protein: CSAREQGALGNQPQHF.

This clonotype came up many times. This chain uses TRBV12-3 or TRBV12-4 with TRBJ2-7; 9 nucleotides line up with TRBD1. CDR3 length equals 15 residues. With V trimmed by 0 bases and J by 4 bases, 4 bases remained unmatched. The CDR3 spells CASSLAHRGLYEQYF. For the CDR3, the DNA is TGTGCCAGCAGTTTAGCGCACAGGGGGCTGTACGAGCAGTACTTC.

The chain has TRBV6-4 and TRBJ2-1; D is perhaps TRBD2 (7 bases). The V end lost 2 bases, the J end lost 6 bases, and 14 bases lay between the germline ends. Germline V gene sequence: CDR1 MRHNA, CDR2 SNTAGT. This CDR3 is built from 15 residues. Here the CDR3 reads CASSDGGAEGNEQFF. CDR3 DNA sequence: TGTGCCAGCAGTGACGGGGGGGCCGAAGGCAATGAGCAGTTCTTC.

J is TRBJ2-3 and V is TRBV4-1; maybe TRBD2 (6 bases). The V gene lost 2 bases and the J gene lost 4 bases, with 13 bases spanning the gap. The CDR3 is made up of 15 amino acids. CDR1 is MGHRA and CDR2 is YSYEKL in the germline V gene. For the CDR3, the DNA is TGCGCCAGCAGCCAACAGGGACTGGGGCCAGATACGCAGTATTTT. Translation: CASSQQGLGPDTQYF.

The chain links TRBV20-1 to TRBJ1-1, with no clear D. Trimming removed 3 bases from V and 7 bases from J, with 21 bases in between. Germline V gene sequence: CDR1 DFQATT, CDR2 SNEGSKA (reference sequence). The CDR3 contains 15 residues. CDR3 sequence (DNA): TGCAGTGCTAGTGCCAGGAGCATCGGTAGGAATGAAGCTTTCTTT. Translating it yields CSASARSIGRNEAFF.

The chain joins TRBV12-3 or TRBV12-4 to TRBJ2-3, with 8 positions matching TRBD1. CDR3 length: 15 residues. V trimming: 6 bases; J trimming: 4 bases; junction bases outside the gene matches: 9. In DNA form, the CDR3 reads TGTGCCAGCAGAACCGGGACAGGTAGAGCAGATACGCAGTATTTT. Its protein product is CASRTGTGRADTQYF.

This clonotype has at least ten counts. The chain is built from TRBV29-1 and TRBJ2-1, with 10 bases fitting TRBD2. With V trimmed by 0 bases and J by 13 bases, 12 bases remained unmatched. This CDR3 is 15 amino acids long. CDR1 and CDR2 (germline): SQVTM, ANQGSEA. Here the CDR3 reads CSVEDTERGGSPQFF. In DNA form, the CDR3 reads TGCAGCGTTGAAGATACAGAGCGGGGGGGCTCCCCTCAGTTCTTC.

As concerns this clonotype: This is likely a read error, given that the CDR3 carries no conserved phenylalanine or tryptophan at its end. The chain carries TRBV29-1 and TRBJ2-5; a weak D match, TRBD1 (5 bases). V was trimmed by 6 bases and J by 2 bases, leaving 13 bases between them. Per germline, CDR1 SQVTM and CDR2 ANQGSEA. The CDR3 spans 13 residues. CDR3 coding DNA: TGCAGCGTCGGCAGGGTTGATCAAGAGACCCAGTACTTA. Protein product: CSVGRVDQETQYL.

The gene calls are TRBV28 and TRBJ1-5, with D unclear. This CDR3 has 15 amino acids. V was shortened by 6 bases and J by 4 bases, with 16 bases between the two germline ends. Germline CDR1 is MDHEN and CDR2 is SYDVKM. This CDR3 reads CASSLASEQNQPQHF. The CDR3 nucleotides are TGTGCCAGCAGCCTAGCCAGTGAACAAAATCAGCCCCAGCATTTT. Full variable domain (remainder filled in from reference TRBV28 and TRBJ1-5): DVKVTQSSRYLVKRTGEKVFLECVQDMDHENMFWYRQDPGLGLRLIYFSYDVKMKEKGDIPEGYSVSREKKERFSLILESASTNQTSMYLCASSLASEQNQPQHFGDGTRLSIL.

The V and J genes are TRBV14 and TRBJ2-3; 9 bases match TRBD2. V dropped 6 bases and J dropped 6; count of bases not matched to a gene: 10. CDR1 and CDR2 (germline): SGHDN, FVKESK. CDR3 size: 15 residues. CDR3 nucleotide sequence: TGTGCCAGCAGTACAGATGGACTAGCGAGGGATACGCAGTATTTT. Protein: CASSTDGLARDTQYF.

The chain couples TRBV5-5 to TRBJ2-5; 7 bases are shared with TRBD2. The trim removed 2 bases at V and 4 bases at J, leaving 8 bases unmatched. There are 15 residues in the CDR3. Germline assignment: CDR1 SGHKS and CDR2 YYEKEE (reference sequence). CDR3 residues: CASSFGLGIGETQYF. For the CDR3, the DNA is TGTGCCAGCAGCTTTGGACTAGGAATTGGAGAGACCCAGTACTTC.

This clonotype has just a few counts. V is TRBV6-5 and J is TRBJ1-6, with TRBD1 as a possible D gene (6 bases). Germline values: CDR1 MNHEY, CDR2 SVGAGI. This CDR3 is 15 amino acids long. Trimming cost V 0 bases and J 12 bases, with 15 bases left between them. CDR3 region: CASSYSSGGPLPLHF. The DNA for the CDR3 is TGTGCCAGCAGTTACTCGTCCGGGGGCCCTTTACCCCTCCACTTT.

This clonotype occurred many times. The chain combines TRBV6-2 or TRBV6-3 with TRBJ2-1; D unresolved. Germline lookup yields CDR1 MNHEY and CDR2 SVGEGT. Trimming shortened V by 11 bases and J by 8 bases, and 16 bases separated the two germline ends. CDR3 size: 12 residues. The CDR3 DNA is TGTGCCTCCTCCTCCGTTGGGGATGAGCAGTTCTTC. It codes for CASSSVGDEQFF.

The chain links TRBV5-1 to TRBJ2-7, with 8 bases aligning to TRBD1. CDR3 size: 14 residues. After removal of 3 bases from V and 3 bases from J, the junction contained 5 bases not matched to a gene. Germline lookup yields CDR1 SGHRS and CDR2 YFSETQ. The CDR3 spells CASSSLGQVYEQYF. CDR3 nucleotides: TGCGCCAGCAGCTCGCTGGGACAGGTCTACGAGCAGTACTTC.

This clonotype was counted a few times. The rearrangement joins TRBV20-1 to TRBJ2-7; 11 nucleotides align to TRBD2. Germline V lookup: CDR1 DFQATT, CDR2 SNEGSKA (reference sequence). With V trimmed by 1 base and J by 2 bases, 10 bases remained unmatched. The CDR3 runs to 17 residues. In DNA form, the CDR3 reads TGCAGTGCTAGAGCCCTGGTGACTAGCGGGGAAACCTACGAGCAGTACTTC. This gives the protein CSARALVTSGETYEQYF.

This clonotype turned up a few times. V gene TRBV3-1 combines with J gene TRBJ2-1, with D perhaps assigned TRBD1 or TRBD2 (5 bases each). The germline V and J ends were trimmed by 0 bases and 10 bases, with 13 bases remaining between them. This CDR3 spans 14 amino acids. Germline V gene lookup returns CDR1 LGHDT and CDR2 YNNKEL (reference sequence). Here the CDR3 reads CASSQELGVREQFF. The CDR3 DNA is TGTGCCAGCAGCCAAGAGTTGGGGGTACGCGAGCAGTTCTTC.